The 2 T cell receptor beta chains reported below all come from one sample, sequenced in a study of T cell responses to AZD1222 COVID-19 vaccine. The method was immunoSEQ multiplex PCR; TCRdb's version includes in-frame clones alone and lacks a portion of them. The repertoire includes more than 110,000 clones, around 93% of them detected once, and approximately 3.5% sits in the top ten. The input for sequencing was peripheral blood, taken 28 days after the second AZD1222 dose. The origin of the receptors is an adult who received the AZD1222 COVID-19 vaccine.

The V gene is TRBV19, the J gene TRBJ2-7; 15 nucleotides line up with TRBD2. This CDR3 has 14 residues. Per the germline V gene, CDR1 is LNHDA and CDR2 is SQIVND (reference sequence). J was trimmed by 6 bases and V by 10 bases; bases with no gene match: 7. This chain's CDR3 is CATGTSGRRVEQYF. In nucleotides, the CDR3 is TGTGCCACGGGGACTAGCGGGAGGAGGGTCGAGCAGTACTTC.

This clone came up once. The CDR3 sequence: CASSYSRPNTEAFF. DNA of the CDR3: TGTGCCAGCAGTTACTCTCGCCCGAACACTGAAGCTTTCTTT. This chain connects TRBV6-5 to TRBJ1-1; D is unclear. The V end was cut by 0 bases, the J end by 1 base, with 6 bases between. The CDR3 spans 14 residues. Germline CDR1 and CDR2: MNHEY and SVGAGI.